One and the same sample provided the 5 T cell receptor beta chains below, sequenced in a study of spatial heterogeneity in lung cancer (dated by TCRdb to between 2019 and 2020). Library preparation was by 5' RACE. Sequencing used a NextSeq 500. TCRdb redid the processing of the public reads, applying fastp at Q25 and MiXCR, and retained in-frame beta chains. Here each entry gathers all rows of one CDR3 protein and keeps the most common genes and DNA. In this sample the table shows some 87,000 distinct CDR3 sequences, 7.5% to 10% of which occur a single time. About 7% of the sample belongs to the ten largest clones. Per the publication, the time point label means: sample taken at primary tumor resection. For TCR sequencing, whole RNA was extracted from tumor and nontumor lung tissue, or from cryopreserved PBMC samples, and no cell sorting was done. The sample consisted of PBMCs, taken at surgery. These receptors were taken from a male donor with early-stage non-small cell lung cancer.

The sample holds a few counts of this clonotype. This chain links TRBV6-6 with TRBJ1-1; possibly TRBD1 for D (5 bases). The CDR3 length is 13 residues. Per the germline V gene, CDR1 is MNHNY and CDR2 is SVGAGI (reference sequence). V was clipped by 7 bases and J by 1 base, with 10 bases between them. The CDR3 is CASTTGPNTEAFF. DNA of the CDR3: TGTGCCAGCACCACGGGACCGAACACTGAAGCTTTCTTT.

The table lists this clonotype with many counts. The V gene is TRBV5-1, the J gene TRBJ2-5; D not resolved. From germline, CDR1 is SGHRS and CDR2 YFSETQ. V lost 0 bases, J lost 0 bases, and 6 bases lay in between. This CDR3 comprises 14 residues. CDR3 in DNA: TGCGCCAGCAGCTTGGGAACTGACCAAGAGACCCAGTACTTC. This translates into CASSLGTDQETQYF.

This clonotype was observed at least ten times. V usage is TRBV29-1 and J usage is TRBJ1-1, with no clear D. V was trimmed by 4 bases and J by 1 base, leaving 4 bases between them. The CDR3 has 11 residues. Germline CDR1 reads SQVTM; CDR2 reads ANQGSEA. The CDR3 coding sequence is TGCAGCGTTGGGACGAACACTGAAGCTTTCTTT. It yields the protein CSVGTNTEAFF.

The V and J genes are TRBV3-1 and TRBJ2-1; unclear D gene. Germline loops: CDR1 LGHDT, CDR2 YNNKEL (reference sequence). This CDR3 spans 13 amino acids. Trimming shortened V by 6 bases and J by 4 bases, and 10 bases separated the two germline ends. The CDR3 spells CASRRRPYNEQFF. As DNA, the CDR3 is TGTGCCAGCAGACGGCGGCCTTACAATGAGCAGTTCTTC.

In this sample, this clonotype turned up many times. This sequence joins TRBV7-2 and TRBJ2-1; weak D call: TRBD2 (6 bases). The germline V gene has CDR1 SGHTA and CDR2 FQGNSA. V was pared by 1 base and J by 4 bases, with 11 bases between. The CDR3 sequence is 15 residues long. This chain's CDR3 is CASSLESGQYNEQFF. DNA of the CDR3: TGTGCCAGCAGCTTAGAGAGCGGGCAATACAATGAGCAGTTCTTC.